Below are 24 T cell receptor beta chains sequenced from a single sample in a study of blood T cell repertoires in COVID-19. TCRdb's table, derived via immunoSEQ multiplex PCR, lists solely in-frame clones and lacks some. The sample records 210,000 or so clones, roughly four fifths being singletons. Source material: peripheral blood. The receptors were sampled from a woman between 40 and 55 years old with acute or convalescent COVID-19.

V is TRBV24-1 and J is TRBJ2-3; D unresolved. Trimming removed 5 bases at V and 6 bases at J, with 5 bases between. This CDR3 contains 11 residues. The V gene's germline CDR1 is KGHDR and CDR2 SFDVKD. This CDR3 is CATSVADTQYF. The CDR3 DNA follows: TGTGCCACCAGTGTTGCGGATACGCAGTATTTT.

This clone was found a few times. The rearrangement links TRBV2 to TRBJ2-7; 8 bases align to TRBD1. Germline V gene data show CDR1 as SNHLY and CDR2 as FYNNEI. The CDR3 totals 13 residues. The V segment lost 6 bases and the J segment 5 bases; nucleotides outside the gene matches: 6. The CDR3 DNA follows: TGTGCCAGCAGGGACAGGGTGGTCCACGAGCAGTACTTC. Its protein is CASRDRVVHEQYF.

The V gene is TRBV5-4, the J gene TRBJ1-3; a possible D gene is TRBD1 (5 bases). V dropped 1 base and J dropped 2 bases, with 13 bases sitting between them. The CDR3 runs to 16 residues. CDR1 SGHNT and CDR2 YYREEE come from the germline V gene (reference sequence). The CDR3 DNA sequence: TGTGCCAGCAGCTTGCGACACCAGGGAACTGGAAACACCATATATTTT. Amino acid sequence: CASSLRHQGTGNTIYF.

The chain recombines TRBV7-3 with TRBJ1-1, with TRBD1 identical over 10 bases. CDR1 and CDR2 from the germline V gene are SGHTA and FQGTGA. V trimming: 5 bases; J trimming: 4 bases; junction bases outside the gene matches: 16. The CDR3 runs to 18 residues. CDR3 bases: TGTGCCAGCAGCCTCCTACCTCCGGGACAGGGGTTCTTCACTGAAGCTTTCTTT. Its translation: CASSLLPPGQGFFTEAFF.

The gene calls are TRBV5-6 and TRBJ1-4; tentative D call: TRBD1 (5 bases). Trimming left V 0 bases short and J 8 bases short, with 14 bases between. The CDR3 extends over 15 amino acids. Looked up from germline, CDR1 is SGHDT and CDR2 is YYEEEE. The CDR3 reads CASSLARVGEEKLFF. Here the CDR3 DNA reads TGTGCCAGCAGCTTGGCCAGGGTAGGAGAAGAAAAACTGTTTTTT.

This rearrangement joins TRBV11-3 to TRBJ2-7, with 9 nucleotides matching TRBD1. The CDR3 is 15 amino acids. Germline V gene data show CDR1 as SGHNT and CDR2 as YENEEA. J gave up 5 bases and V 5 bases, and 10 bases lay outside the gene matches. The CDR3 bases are TGTGCCAGCAGCCCCGGACAGGGGCAAAGGGACGAGCAGTACTTC. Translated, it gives CASSPGQGQRDEQYF.

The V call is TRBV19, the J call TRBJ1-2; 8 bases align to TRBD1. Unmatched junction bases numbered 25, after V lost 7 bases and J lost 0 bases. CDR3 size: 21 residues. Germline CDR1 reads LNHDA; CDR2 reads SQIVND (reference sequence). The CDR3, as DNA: TGTGCCAGTACCCAAGTAAGGACAAGCGGACAGGGAAGGTGGTCTAACTATGGCTACACCTTC. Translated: CASTQVRTSGQGRWSNYGYTF. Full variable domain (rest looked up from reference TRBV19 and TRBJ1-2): DGGITQSPKYLFRKEGQNVTLSCEQNLNHDAMYWYRQDPGQGLRLIYYSQIVNDFQKGDIAEGYSVSREKKESFPLTVTSAQKNPTAFYLCASTQVRTSGQGRWSNYGYTFGSGTRLTVV.

The CDR3 protein is CASSLGLAVYEQYF. Here the CDR3 DNA reads TGTGCCAGCAGCTTAGGACTAGCGGTCTACGAGCAGTACTTC. The J gene is TRBJ2-7, the V gene TRBV7-2; TRBD2 matches at 9 bases. Per germline, CDR1 SGHTA and CDR2 FQGNSA. The trim removed 1 base at V and 3 bases at J, leaving 1 base unmatched. CDR3 size: 14 residues.

The CDR3 sequence: CSVIDRQNEQFF. The DNA of the CDR3 is TGCAGCGTCATAGACAGGCAAAATGAGCAGTTCTTC. This chain links TRBV29-1 with TRBJ2-1, with D perhaps TRBD1 (6 bases). The CDR3 extends over 12 amino acids. Germline CDR1 reads SQVTM; CDR2 reads ANQGSEA. V gave up 6 bases and J gave up 7 bases, with 13 bases separating them.

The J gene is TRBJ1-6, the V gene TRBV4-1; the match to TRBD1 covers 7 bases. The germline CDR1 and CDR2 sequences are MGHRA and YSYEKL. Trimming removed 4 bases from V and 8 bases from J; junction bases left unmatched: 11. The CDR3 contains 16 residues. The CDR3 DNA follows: TGCGCCAGCAGCCCCGAGGCCGGGACAGAAGATTCACCCCTCCACTTT. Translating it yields CASSPEAGTEDSPLHF.

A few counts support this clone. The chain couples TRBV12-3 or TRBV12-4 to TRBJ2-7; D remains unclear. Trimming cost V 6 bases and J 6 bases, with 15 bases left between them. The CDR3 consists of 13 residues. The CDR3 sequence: CASSRTTLGEQYF. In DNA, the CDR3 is TGTGCCAGCAGCCGTACGACTCTCGGCGAGCAGTACTTC.

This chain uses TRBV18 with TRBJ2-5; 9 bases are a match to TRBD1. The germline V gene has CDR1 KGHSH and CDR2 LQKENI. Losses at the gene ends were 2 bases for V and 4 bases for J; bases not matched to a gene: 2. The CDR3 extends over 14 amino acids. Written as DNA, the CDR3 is TGTGCCAGCTCACCAACAGGGGGCACAGAGACCCAGTACTTC. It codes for CASSPTGGTETQYF.

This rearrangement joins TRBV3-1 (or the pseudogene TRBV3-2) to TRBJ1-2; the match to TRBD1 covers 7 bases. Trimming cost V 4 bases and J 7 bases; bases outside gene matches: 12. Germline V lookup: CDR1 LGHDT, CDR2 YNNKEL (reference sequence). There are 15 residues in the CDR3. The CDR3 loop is CASSLTDREGRGYTF. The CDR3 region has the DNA TGTGCCAGCAGCCTAACCGACAGGGAAGGCCGTGGCTACACCTTC.

The CDR3 is CASSLNTNTEAFF. CDR3 coding DNA: TGTGCCAGCAGCCTCAACACGAACACTGAAGCTTTCTTT. The J gene is TRBJ1-1, the V gene TRBV7-7; D remains unclear. The CDR3 consists of 13 residues. Trimming took off 5 bases at V and 1 base at J, with 8 bases between the two ends. Germline lookup yields CDR1 SSHAT and CDR2 FNYEAQ (reference sequence).

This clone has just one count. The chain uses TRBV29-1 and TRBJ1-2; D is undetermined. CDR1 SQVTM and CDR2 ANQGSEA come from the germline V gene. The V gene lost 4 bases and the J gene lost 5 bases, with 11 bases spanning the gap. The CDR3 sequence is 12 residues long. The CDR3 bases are TGCAGCGTTGGGTCCGGAGTTTATGGCTACACCTTC. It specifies CSVGSGVYGYTF. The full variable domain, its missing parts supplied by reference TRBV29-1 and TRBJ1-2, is SAVISQKPSRDICQRGTSLTIQCQVDSQVTMMFWYRQQPGQSLTLIATANQGSEATYESGFVIDKFPISRPNLTFSTLTVSNMSPEDSSIYLCSVGSGVYGYTFGSGTRLTVV.

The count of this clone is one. For the CDR3, the DNA is TGTGCCAGCAGTTTAGGGAGCTCCTACGAGCAGTACTTC. This encodes CASSLGSSYEQYF. The chain is built from TRBV12-3 or TRBV12-4 and TRBJ2-7, with D unclear. V lost 1 base and J 0 bases, leaving 4 bases between the germline ends. The CDR3 covers 13 residues.

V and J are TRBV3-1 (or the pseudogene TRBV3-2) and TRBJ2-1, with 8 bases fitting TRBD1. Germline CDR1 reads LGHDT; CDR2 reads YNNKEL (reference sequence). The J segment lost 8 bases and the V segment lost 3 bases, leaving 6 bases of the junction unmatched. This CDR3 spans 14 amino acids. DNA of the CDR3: TGTGCCAGCAGCCAGGACAGGGTGGGCCATGAGCAGTTCTTC. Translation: CASSQDRVGHEQFF.

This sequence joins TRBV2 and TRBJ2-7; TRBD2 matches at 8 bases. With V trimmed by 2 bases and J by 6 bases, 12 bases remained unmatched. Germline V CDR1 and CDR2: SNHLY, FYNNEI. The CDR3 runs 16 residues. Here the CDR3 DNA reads TGTGCCAGCAGTGAATCTCAGCGGGGGTGGGGCCCCGAGCAGTACTTC. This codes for CASSESQRGWGPEQYF. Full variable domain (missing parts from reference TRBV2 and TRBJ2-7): EPEVTQTPSHQVTQMGQEVILRCVPISNHLYFYWYRQILGQKVEFLVSFYNNEISEKSEIFDDQFSVERPDGSNFTLKIRSTKLEDSAMYFCASSESQRGWGPEQYFGPGTRLTVT.

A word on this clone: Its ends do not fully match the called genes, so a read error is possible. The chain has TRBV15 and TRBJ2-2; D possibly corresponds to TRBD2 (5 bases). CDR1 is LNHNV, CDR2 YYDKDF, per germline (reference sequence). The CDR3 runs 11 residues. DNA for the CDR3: TGTGCCACCAGCAGAGATGCGGAGGCGAGTTTT. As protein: CATSRDAEASF. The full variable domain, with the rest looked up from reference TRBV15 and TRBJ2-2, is DAMVIQNPRYQVTQFGKPVTLSCSQTLNHNVMYWYQQKSSQAPKLLFHYYDKDFNNEADTPDNFQSRRPNTSFCFLDIRSPGLGDTAMYLCATSRDAEASFGEGSRLTVL.

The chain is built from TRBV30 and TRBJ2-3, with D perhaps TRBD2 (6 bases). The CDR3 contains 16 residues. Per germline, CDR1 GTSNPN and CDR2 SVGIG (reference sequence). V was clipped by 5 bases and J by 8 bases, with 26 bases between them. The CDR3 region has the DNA TGTGCCTGGCAGGGAATTAGCGGCCTAGGGGTGGGTACGCAGTATTTT. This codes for CAWQGISGLGVGTQYF.

For the CDR3, the DNA is TGTGCCAGCAGCTTTGGTCAGCCTACTATTCATCAGTACTTC. Its protein is CASSFGQPTIHQYF. The chain recombines TRBV7-2 with TRBJ2-4; D not certain. Germline V gene data show CDR1 as SGHTA and CDR2 as FQGNSA. This CDR3 spans 14 amino acids. Trimming cost V 3 bases and J 12 bases, with 18 bases left between them.

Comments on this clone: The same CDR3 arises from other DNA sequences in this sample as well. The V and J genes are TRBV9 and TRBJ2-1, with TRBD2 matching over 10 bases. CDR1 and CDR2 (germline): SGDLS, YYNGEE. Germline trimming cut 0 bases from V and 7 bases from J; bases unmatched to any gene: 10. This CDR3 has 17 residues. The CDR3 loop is CASSVDLLAGVRNEQFF. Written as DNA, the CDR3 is TGTGCCAGCAGCGTAGATCTCCTAGCGGGAGTTAGGAATGAGCAGTTCTTC.

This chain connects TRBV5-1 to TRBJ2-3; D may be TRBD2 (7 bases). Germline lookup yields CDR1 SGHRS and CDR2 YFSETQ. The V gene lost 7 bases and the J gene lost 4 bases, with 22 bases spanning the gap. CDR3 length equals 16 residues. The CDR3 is CASLPGEGMWADTQYF. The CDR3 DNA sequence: TGCGCCAGCCTCCCAGGGGAGGGGATGTGGGCAGATACGCAGTATTTT. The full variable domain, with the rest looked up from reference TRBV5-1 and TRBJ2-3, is KAGVTQTPRYLIKTRGQQVTLSCSPISGHRSVSWYQQTPGQGLQFLFEYFSETQRNKGNFPGRFSGRQFSNSRSEMNVSTLELGDSALYLCASLPGEGMWADTQYFGPGTRLTVL.

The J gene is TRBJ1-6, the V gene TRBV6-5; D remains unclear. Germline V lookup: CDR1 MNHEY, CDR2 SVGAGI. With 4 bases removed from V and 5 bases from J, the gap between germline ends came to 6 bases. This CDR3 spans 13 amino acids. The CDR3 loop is CASSLAHNSPLHF. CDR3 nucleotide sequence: TGTGCCAGCAGTTTGGCCCATAATTCACCCCTCCACTTT.